This TCR beta chain is from a study of T cells in Graves' hyperthyroidism and ophthalmopathy. Researchers took RNA transcripts and amplified the TCR beta CDR3 regions from them. HTBI primers were the set used in a first-round RT-PCR of the TCR CDR3. TCRdb re-derived calls from the multiplex PCR reads in MiXCR, one entry per CDR3 protein. This table holds 600,000 to 800,000 distinct CDR3 sequences, around 40% found once. This CDR3 comprises 13 residues. Looked up from germline, CDR1 is SGHVS and CDR2 is FNYEAQ. The ends were cut back, 6 bases at V and 10 bases at J, with 15 bases in the middle. Comment on this clonotype: A much larger clone differs by one base, so this may be a read error.

The receptor comes from a woman aged 40 to 50 with Graves' hyperthyroidism. Specimen: blood. The gene calls are TRBV7-6 and TRBJ2-2; D may be TRBD1 (6 bases). The CDR3 DNA follows: TGTGCCAGCAGATCTCAGGGGCCCGAGGAGCTGTTTTTT. The encoded protein is CASRSQGPEELFF.